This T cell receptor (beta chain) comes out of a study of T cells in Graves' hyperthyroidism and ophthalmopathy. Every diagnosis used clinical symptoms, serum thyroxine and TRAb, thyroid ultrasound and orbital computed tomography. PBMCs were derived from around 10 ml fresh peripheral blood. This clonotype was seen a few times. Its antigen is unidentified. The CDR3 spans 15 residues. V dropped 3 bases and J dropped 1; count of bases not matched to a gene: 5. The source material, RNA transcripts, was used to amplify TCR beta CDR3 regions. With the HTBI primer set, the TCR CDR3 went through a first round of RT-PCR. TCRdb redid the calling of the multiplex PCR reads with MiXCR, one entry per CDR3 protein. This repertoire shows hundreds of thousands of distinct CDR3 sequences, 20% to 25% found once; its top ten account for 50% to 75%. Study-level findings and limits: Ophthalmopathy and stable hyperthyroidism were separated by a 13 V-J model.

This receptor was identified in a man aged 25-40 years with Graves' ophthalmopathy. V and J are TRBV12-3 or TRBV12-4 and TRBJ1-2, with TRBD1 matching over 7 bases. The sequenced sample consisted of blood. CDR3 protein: CASSFGTGVNYGYTF. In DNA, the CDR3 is TGTGCCAGCAGTTTTGGCACAGGGGTTAACTATGGCTACACCTTC.